The entry that follows covers one T cell receptor beta chain sequence. Its specificity is not known. This record comes from a study of blood T cells in healthy people across ages. Broader study findings: No one knew whether donors had CMV, which possibly confounded expanded clonotype changes. Without sorted subsets, naive and antigen-experienced compartments could not be conclusively compared.

The CDR3 extends over 13 amino acids. CDR1 is LNHDA and CDR2 is SQIVND in the germline V gene (reference sequence). With 7 bases clipped from V and 4 bases from J, the junction kept 5 bases outside the gene matches. Every donor gave around 10 milliliters of peripheral blood. Through a sample-barcoded 5' primer and a J-beta primer mix, a second PCR was run for roughly 7 to 11 cycles. Each cDNA molecule carried a tag from a template-switch adaptor that contained 12 random nucleotides. TCRdb passed the 5' RACE reads through MiXCR, listing each CDR3 protein once. The sample carries about 800,000 distinct CDR3 sequences, roughly 25% recorded once. Separately, the same data were catalogued under a study of T cells of mothers and their children.

The receptor was derived from a boy under 18 in good health. V is TRBV19 and J is TRBJ1-1, with 8 bases that match TRBD1. The sample was blood. CDR3 bases: TGTGCCAGTACTACTGACAGGGGCACTGAAGCTTTCTTT. It yields the protein CASTTDRGTEAFF.